The 10 T cell receptor beta chains below were found in one sample sequenced in a study of blood T cell repertoires in COVID-19. TCRdb's copy holds only in-frame clones and misses some; the assay was immunoSEQ multiplex PCR. Of under 25,000 clones listed, approximately 91% were seen once; the top ten hold 9.5% to 12%. Sequenced input: peripheral blood. Receptor source: a human donor in a cohort sampled during active COVID-19. The donor label of this sample is uncertain.

This chain uses TRBV19 with TRBJ2-3, with 12 nucleotides matching TRBD2. Germline V CDR1 and CDR2: LNHDA, SQIVND (reference sequence). This CDR3 has 16 residues. V gave up 8 bases and J gave up 5 bases; unmatched junction bases: 11. CDR3 nucleotides: TGTGCCAGTTGTACGAATGGACTAGCGGGGCGAGATACGCAGTATTTT. The encoded protein is CASCTNGLAGRDTQYF.

The chain couples TRBV29-1 to TRBJ2-3, with D perhaps TRBD1 (5 bases). CDR1 is SQVTM and CDR2 is ANQGSEA in the germline V gene. The CDR3 loop spans 13 amino acids. Deletions cut 6 bases from V and 6 bases from J, with 16 bases between. CDR3 nucleotide sequence: TGCAGCGTAGGAGCCCCAGGGCTGGATACGCAGTATTTT. Translating it yields CSVGAPGLDTQYF.

As regards this clone: In the same sample, other DNA sequences code for this CDR3. The chain recombines TRBV5-1 with TRBJ2-7; the match to TRBD2 covers 11 bases. With 4 bases clipped from V and 7 bases from J, the junction kept 13 bases outside the gene matches. CDR3 length equals 16 residues. Germline CDR1 and CDR2: SGHRS and YFSETQ. The CDR3 region is CASSTMGLAGGREQYF. The CDR3, as DNA: TGCGCCAGCAGCACCATGGGGCTAGCGGGAGGAAGAGAGCAGTACTTC.

This clone turned up a few times. The V call is TRBV11-3, the J call TRBJ2-1, with D maybe TRBD1 (6 bases). Germline CDR1 is SGHNT and CDR2 is YENEEA. This CDR3 contains 15 residues. The V end lost 7 bases, the J end lost 2 bases, and 15 bases lay between the germline ends. The CDR3 DNA reads TGTGCCAGCACCTCCCAACAGGGAGCCTACAATGAGCAGTTCTTC. Its protein product is CASTSQQGAYNEQFF.

The V gene is TRBV5-1, the J gene TRBJ1-3, with 10 bases fitting TRBD1. Per germline, CDR1 SGHRS and CDR2 YFSETQ. The CDR3 is 16 amino acids. V gave up 4 bases and J gave up 8 bases; unmatched junction bases: 12. DNA of the CDR3: TGCGCCAGCAGCCCGAACCCGCGGACAGGGGGATACACCATATATTTT. This encodes CASSPNPRTGGYTIYF.

The chain recombines TRBV6-5 with TRBJ2-1, with 8 bases lining up with TRBD2. The CDR3 is 11 residues long. CDR1 is MNHEY and CDR2 is SVGAGI in the germline V gene. The J segment lost 10 bases and the V segment lost 7 bases, leaving 3 bases of the junction unmatched. CDR3 in DNA: TGTGCCAGCAACCGGGGGGGGGAGCAGTTCTTC. The encoded protein is CASNRGGEQFF.

J is TRBJ2-5 and V is TRBV5-5, with TRBD1 matching over 9 bases. With V trimmed by 0 bases and J by 2 bases, 5 bases remained unmatched. The CDR3 contains 16 residues. The germline V gene has CDR1 SGHKS and CDR2 YYEKEE (reference sequence). The CDR3 bases are TGTGCCAGCAGCTTGGCCCACAGGGGGCAACAAGAGACCCAGTACTTC. As protein: CASSLAHRGQQETQYF. The full variable domain, with the rest looked up from reference TRBV5-5 and TRBJ2-5, is DAGVTQSPTHLIKTRGQQVTLRCSPISGHKSVSWYQQVLGQGPQFIFQYYEKEERGRGNFPDRFSARQFPNYSSELNVNALLLGDSALYLCASSLAHRGQQETQYFGPGTRLLVL.

The chain carries TRBV5-1 and TRBJ2-1; TRBD2 is a possible D gene (5 bases). Per germline, CDR1 SGHRS and CDR2 YFSETQ. The ends were cut back, 4 bases at V and 1 base at J, with 9 bases in the middle. The CDR3 covers 14 residues. The CDR3 region is CASSDTGSYNEQFF. For the CDR3, the DNA is TGCGCCAGCAGCGATACGGGGTCCTACAATGAGCAGTTCTTC. Together with reference TRBV5-1 and TRBJ2-1, the CDR3 gives the full variable domain: KAGVTQTPRYLIKTRGQQVTLSCSPISGHRSVSWYQQTPGQGLQFLFEYFSETQRNKGNFPGRFSGRQFSNSRSEMNVSTLELGDSALYLCASSDTGSYNEQFFGPGTRLTVL.

The chain combines TRBV18 with TRBJ2-6; tentative D call: TRBD1 (5 bases). Germline V gene data show CDR1 as KGHSH and CDR2 as LQKENI. Trimming stripped 4 bases from V and 2 bases from J, with 6 bases between. The CDR3 sequence is 14 residues long. The CDR3 coding sequence is TGTGCCAGCTCACAGGACACTGGGGCCAACGTCCTGACTTTC. Protein product: CASSQDTGANVLTF.

The V call is TRBV5-1, the J call TRBJ2-3; the D gene is possibly TRBD1 (5 bases). With 1 base removed from V and 0 bases from J, the gap between germline ends came to 15 bases. The CDR3 has 17 amino acids. Germline lookup yields CDR1 SGHRS and CDR2 YFSETQ. CDR3 DNA sequence: TGCGCCAGCAGCTTGAATATTCAGGGCACTAGCACAGATACGCAGTATTTT. Its protein product is CASSLNIQGTSTDTQYF.